A selection of T cell receptor beta chains follows, all from one sample in a study of blood T cell repertoires in COVID-19. The assay was immunoSEQ multiplex PCR, and TCRdb's table has in-frame clones only and misses some. The sample holds 75,000 to 100,000 clones, about four fifths seen once. Sequences were obtained from peripheral blood. The source of these receptors is a man over 45 with active or convalescent COVID-19. The CDR3 runs from the conserved cysteine through the conserved F or W. A D gene is named only where the DNA matches it firmly. Part of the rows lack a size; the others show once, few, many or a class for expanded clones.

j_call d_call v_call clone_size cdr3_nt cdr3_aa
TRBJ1-2 . TRBV7-9 . TGTGCCAGCAGCTTAGGACAGAACCTTAACTATGGCTACACCTTC CASSLGQNLNYGYTF
TRBJ1-2 TRBD1 TRBV28 . TGTGCCAGCGAGGACAGGGCCCATGGCTACACCTTC CASEDRAHGYTF
TRBJ1-1 TRBD1 TRBV6-5 . TGTGCCAGCAGTTACACGACAGGGGCGCCGAACACTGAAGCTTTCTTT CASSYTTGAPNTEAFF
TRBJ2-5 . TRBV7-2 once TGTGCCAGCTGTGGGGGGTACCAAGAGACCCAGTACTTC CASCGGYQETQYF
TRBJ2-2 . TRBV14 . TGTGCCAGCAGCCAAGATGGAGGGGTACGGACCGGGGAGCTGTTTTTT CASSQDGGVRTGELFF
TRBJ1-5 TRBD1 TRBV10-3 . TGTGCCATTGGGACAGGCAATCAGCCCCAGCATTTT CAIGTGNQPQHF
TRBJ1-3 . TRBV7-9 . TGTGCCAGCAGCCAGGGGGGAAACACCATATATTTT CASSQGGNTIYF
TRBJ2-3 TRBD1 TRBV5-1 . TGCGCCAGCAGCGAACAGGGGTACGATACGCAGTATTTT CASSEQGYDTQYF
TRBJ2-2 TRBD1 TRBV6-6 . TGTGCCAGCAGCCGAATCACGCCGGGACAGGGAAACACCGGGGAGCTGTTTTTT CASSRITPGQGNTGELFF
TRBJ1-5 . TRBV19 . TGTGCCAGTACCCCGACCACAGGAATCAATCAGCCCCAGCATTTT CASTPTTGINQPQHF
TRBJ1-2 . TRBV5-6 . TGTGCCAGCAGCTTAGGGAGGGACAACTATGGCTACACCTTC CASSLGRDNYGYTF
TRBJ2-5 TRBD1 TRBV7-6 . TGTGCCAGCAGCCCATGGACAGGCAGAGAAGAGACCCAGTACTTC CASSPWTGREETQYF
TRBJ2-5 . TRBV3-1/TRBV3-2 . TGTGCCAGCAGCCAAGCAACGGGGGAAGAGACCCAGTACTTC CASSQATGEETQYF
TRBJ2-5 . TRBV18 . TGTGCCAGCTCACCATTCAAGGTGGGGGGTGAGACCCAGTACTTC CASSPFKVGGETQYF
TRBJ1-4 . TRBV14 . TGTGCCAGCAGCTACGAGGGCACAAAACTGTTTTTT CASSYEGTKLFF
TRBJ2-2 TRBD1 TRBV5-1 once TGCGCCAGCAGCTTGGGAGGGACAGGGAACGGGGAGCTGTTTTTT CASSLGGTGNGELFF
TRBJ1-1 TRBD1 TRBV10-3 . TGTGCCATCGGACTGGACAGGGAGAACACTGAAGCTTTCTTT CAIGLDRENTEAFF
TRBJ1-4 . TRBV5-6 . TGTGCCAGCAGCTTGTACCAGGCTAATGAAAAACTGTTTTTT CASSLYQANEKLFF
TRBJ2-3 TRBD2 TRBV10-1 . TGCGCCAGCAGTGATCGTGTAGCGGGGGCCACAGATACGCAGTATTTT CASSDRVAGATDTQYF
TRBJ2-1 . TRBV7-9 few TGTGCCAGCAGCTTAGGAGGGACTTCTGACAATGAGCAGTTCTTC CASSLGGTSDNEQFF
TRBJ1-1 . TRBV11-2 . TGTGCCAGCAGCCCAGCCCAAATTGTGACTACTGAAGCTTTCTTT CASSPAQIVTTEAFF
TRBJ2-5 . TRBV7-8 . TGTGCCAGCAGCAACCGGGACTGGGTAGCCGAGACCCAGTACTTC CASSNRDWVAETQYF
TRBJ2-3 TRBD2 TRBV6-5 . TGTGCCAGCATTTGGACTAGCGGGGGGGGAAATACGCAGTATTTT CASIWTSGGGNTQYF
TRBJ2-3 . TRBV7-9 . TGTGCCAGCACCCCGGGTCGCTATAGCACAGATACGCAGTATTTT CASTPGRYSTDTQYF
TRBJ2-5 . TRBV7-2 . TGTGCCAGCAGCTTAGGGTCAGGGCACCAAGAGACCCAGTACTTC CASSLGSGHQETQYF
TRBJ2-7 . TRBV5-4 . TGTGCCAGCAGCTTGGGACAGATTCTGAGCTCCTACGAGCAGTACTTC CASSLGQILSSYEQYF
TRBJ1-2 . TRBV6-5 . TGTGCCAGCAGTTATGGCGGGCCCTATGGCTACACCTTC CASSYGGPYGYTF
TRBJ1-3 . TRBV18 . TGTGCCAGCTCACGGGCACGGGACAATGGAAACACCATATATTTT CASSRARDNGNTIYF
TRBJ2-5 TRBD2 TRBV2 . TGTGCCAGCAGTGAGTTAGCGGGGGCCCAAGAGACCCAGTACTTC CASSELAGAQETQYF
TRBJ1-4 . TRBV12-3/TRBV12-4 . TGTGCCAGCAGCATAGGGGGGGGAAAACTGTTTTTT CASSIGGGKLFF
TRBJ2-1 . TRBV4-2 . TGTGCCAGCAGCCAAGATTCGGACAGCTACAATGAGCAGTTCTTC CASSQDSDSYNEQFF
TRBJ1-4 . TRBV19 . TGTGCCAGTAGTTTACCGACAGTAGAAAAACTGTTTTTT CASSLPTVEKLFF
TRBJ1-5 . TRBV4-1 . TGCGCCAGCAGCCAAGATCGCGGACAGCGAGGTAGCAATCAGCCCCAGCATTTT CASSQDRGQRGSNQPQHF
TRBJ2-7 TRBD1 TRBV6-2/TRBV6-3 . TGTGCCAGCAGTTACTTTTCGACAGGGGAGGAGCAGTACTTC CASSYFSTGEEQYF
TRBJ1-2 . TRBV7-8 once TGTGCCAGCAGCCTACTTCGAGGGAGTTCGATTTCCTATGGCTACACCTTC CASSLLRGSSISYGYTF
TRBJ2-5 TRBD2 TRBV20-1 . TGCAGTGCTAGTCGGCCTAGCGGGGAGACCCAGTACTTC CSASRPSGETQYF
TRBJ2-7 TRBD1 TRBV19 . TGTGCCAGTAAGGGGACAGGGGGCGAGCAGTACTTC CASKGTGGEQYF
TRBJ2-2 . TRBV7-9 . TGTGCCAGCAGCCCGACAGGCGCCACCGGGGAGCTGTTTTTT CASSPTGATGELFF
TRBJ1-6 . TRBV18 . TGTGCCAGCTCTCCAGGGTCCGGGTCACCCCTCCACTTT CASSPGSGSPLHF
TRBJ2-1 TRBD1 TRBV7-6 few TGTGCCAGCAGCCGACAGGGCAATGAGCAGTTCTTC CASSRQGNEQFF
TRBJ2-7 TRBD1 TRBV13 . TGTGCCAGCAGCTCAAACAGGGGTCCATACTACGAGCAGTACTTC CASSSNRGPYYEQYF
TRBJ2-5 TRBD2 TRBV9 . TGTGCCAGCAGCCCTGGGACTAGCGGGGGGCTAAAACAAGAGACCCAGTACTTC CASSPGTSGGLKQETQYF
TRBJ2-3 TRBD2 TRBV18 . TGTGCCAGCTCCGGGGGGAGAAGTGATACGCAGTATTTT CASSGGRSDTQYF
TRBJ2-7 TRBD1 TRBV28 . TGTGCCAGCAGTTCGACCGGGACAGGGATTGCCTACGAGCAGTACTTC CASSSTGTGIAYEQYF
TRBJ2-6 . TRBV7-2 few TGTGCCAGCATGTCAGGGGATGGGGCCAACGTCCTGACTTTC CASMSGDGANVLTF
TRBJ2-4 TRBD2 TRBV19 once TGTGCCAGTACCCGTGGGGGGGACGACAAAAACATTCAGTACTTC CASTRGGDDKNIQYF
TRBJ1-1 . TRBV28 . TGTGCCAGCAGTTTTCCCTGGGCAGGGCGTTTGAGCAAAAAGAACACTGAAGCTTTCTTT CASSFPWAGRLSKKNTEAFF
TRBJ1-6 TRBD1 TRBV3-1/TRBV3-2 few TGTGCCAGCAGCGGACAGGGAAATTCACCCCTCCACTTT CASSGQGNSPLHF
TRBJ1-2 TRBD1 TRBV28 . TGTGCCAGCAGTTGGGACAGGGGGCGAGGCTACACCTTC CASSWDRGRGYTF
TRBJ2-2 . TRBV7-9 . TGTGCCAGCACCGCAAACAGACACAACGCGAACACCGGGGAGCTGTTTTTT CASTANRHNANTGELFF
TRBJ1-2 TRBD1 TRBV12-3/TRBV12-4 . TGTGCCAGCAGGGGGACAGGGTCTGGCTACACCTTC CASRGTGSGYTF
TRBJ2-1 TRBD1 TRBV7-2 . TGTGCCAGCAGCTTCCCGGACAGGGATGTATACAATGAGCAGTTCTTC CASSFPDRDVYNEQFF
TRBJ1-1 . TRBV24-1 few TGTGCCACCGCGGGGTTGAACACTGAAGCTTTCTTT CATAGLNTEAFF
TRBJ2-3 TRBD1 TRBV12-5 . TGTGCTAGTGGTTTCGGGACAGGACCCTCTACAGATACGCAGTATTTT CASGFGTGPSTDTQYF
TRBJ1-2 . TRBV5-8 . TGTGCCAGCAGCTTGGCTCAGGACATCCCCCCTAACTATGGCTACACCTTC CASSLAQDIPPNYGYTF